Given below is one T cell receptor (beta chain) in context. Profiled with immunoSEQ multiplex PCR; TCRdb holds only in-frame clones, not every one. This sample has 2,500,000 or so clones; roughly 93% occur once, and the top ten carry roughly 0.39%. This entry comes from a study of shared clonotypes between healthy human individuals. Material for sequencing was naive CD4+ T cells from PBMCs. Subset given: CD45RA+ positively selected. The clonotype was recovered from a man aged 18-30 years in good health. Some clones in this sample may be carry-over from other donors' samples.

The chain's CDR3 is CATSISPVDRENIQYF. The CDR3 nucleotides read TGTGCCACCAGCATATCACCCGTGGACAGGGAAAACATTCAGTACTTC. The chain links TRBV15 to TRBJ2-4; 8 nucleotides match TRBD1. The V gene end was trimmed by 4 bases and the J gene end by 5 bases; junction bases not matched to a gene: 10. The CDR3 covers 16 residues. Germline V CDR1 and CDR2: LNHNV, YYDKDF (reference sequence).